This T cell receptor beta chain emerged from a study of T cells in localized non-small cell lung cancer. Study-wide results and limits: A median of about 54 of the top 100 tumor clones appeared in adjacent lung, which was paired and uninvolved.

Only in-frame clones appear in the TCRdb table, and some are missing; sequencing was by immunoSEQ multiplex PCR. The data contain more than 50,000 clones, about 80% of them seen just once; the ten biggest clones take up approximately 20%. Germline V CDR1 and CDR2: SEHNR, FQNEAQ (reference sequence). V lost 5 bases, J lost 4 bases, and 7 bases stayed unmatched. The CDR3 has 16 amino acids. A remark on this clone: Antigen: not known.

The sample consisted of peripheral blood, taken before any cancer treatment. V usage is TRBV7-9 and J usage is TRBJ2-2; 10 nucleotides agree with TRBD1. The source of this sequence is a female donor aged 60 or older with stage II squamous cell lung carcinoma. As DNA, the CDR3 is TGTGCCAGCAGCCCTATGGGACAGGGGTTCACCGGGGAGCTGTTTTTT. It specifies CASSPMGQGFTGELFF.